Each of the 24 T cell receptor beta chains below was sequenced from the same sample in a study of sequential checkpoint blockade in melanoma. As for treatment: randomized to nivolumab then ipilimumab (arm A) or the reverse (arm B). TCRdb keeps only in-frame clones here, not all; method: immunoSEQ multiplex PCR. The data show approximately 37,000 clones, 84% seen once. Sequencing used CD8+ T cells sorted from blood (inferred from file names), obtained from a patient given nivolumab and ipilimumab in sequence. These receptors came from a human donor with melanoma.

V is TRBV5-1 and J is TRBJ2-6; 15 bases fit TRBD2. The germline V gene has CDR1 SGHRS and CDR2 YFSETQ. The CDR3 is made up of 18 amino acids. The V segment lost 4 bases and the J segment 4 bases; nucleotides outside the gene matches: 6. This CDR3 is CASSEGLAGGIGANVLTF. The CDR3 DNA sequence: TGCGCCAGCAGCGAGGGACTAGCGGGGGGCATCGGGGCCAACGTCCTGACTTTC.

V gene TRBV5-4 combines with J gene TRBJ1-1, with 9 bases aligning to TRBD1. Trimming took 4 bases from V and 7 from J; bases not matched to a gene: 5. Germline-derived CDR1 and CDR2 are SGHNT and YYREEE (reference sequence). The CDR3 extends over 13 amino acids. The CDR3 DNA is TGTGCCAGCAGCGAACCGGGACAGGGTGAAGCTTTCTTT. Residues: CASSEPGQGEAFF.

The chain combines TRBV27 with TRBJ1-2; D uncertain. This CDR3 is built from 14 residues. The germline gives CDR1 MNHEY, CDR2 SMNVEV (reference sequence). The V and J ends lost 1 base and 0 bases respectively, with 6 bases between them. The CDR3 loop is CASSLWPANYGYTF. CDR3 bases: TGTGCCAGCAGTTTATGGCCAGCTAACTATGGCTACACCTTC.

This chain joins TRBV7-7 and TRBJ1-1; D remains unclear. CDR1 SSHAT and CDR2 FNYEAQ come from the germline V gene (reference sequence). The ends were cut back, 5 bases at V and 4 bases at J, with 11 bases in the middle. This CDR3 region has 13 residues. CDR3 sequence: CASSSHSGTEAFF. Written as DNA, the CDR3 is TGTGCCAGCAGCAGCCATTCAGGCACTGAAGCTTTCTTT.

The genes are TRBV7-6 and TRBJ1-1; 7 bases fit TRBD1. Germline CDR1 reads SGHVS; CDR2 reads FNYEAQ. Unmatched junction bases numbered 5, after V lost 4 bases and J lost 6 bases. The CDR3 has 13 residues. The CDR3 sequence is CASSWDSGSEAFF. The CDR3 DNA reads as TGTGCCAGCAGCTGGGACAGCGGGTCTGAAGCTTTCTTT. Drawing the rest from reference TRBV7-6 and TRBJ1-1, the complete variable domain is GAGVSQSPRYKVTKRGQDVALRCDPISGHVSLYWYRQALGQGPEFLTYFNYEAQQDKSGLPNDRFSAERPEGSISTLTIQRTEQRDSAMYRCASSWDSGSEAFFGQGTRLTVV.

The gene calls are TRBV19 and TRBJ1-5; the D gene is possibly TRBD1 (5 bases). CDR1 is LNHDA, CDR2 SQIVND, per germline (reference sequence). Trimming stripped 3 bases from V and 0 bases from J, with 12 bases between. The CDR3 consists of 16 residues. The CDR3 spells CASSISRQTSNQPQHF. The DNA of the CDR3 is TGTGCCAGTAGTATTTCGCGACAGACTAGCAATCAGCCCCAGCATTTT.

This chain connects TRBV19 to TRBJ1-2; D unresolved. Germline assignment: CDR1 LNHDA and CDR2 SQIVND (reference sequence). Trimming removed 6 bases from V and 7 bases from J, with 24 bases in between. The CDR3 consists of 16 residues. Here the CDR3 DNA reads TGTGCCAGTAGCACCCTGCCGGAGGGAGCGATCAGTGGCTACACCTTC. The encoded protein is CASSTLPEGAISGYTF.

The chain recombines TRBV29-1 with TRBJ1-2; maybe TRBD1 (6 bases). Germline-derived CDR1 and CDR2 are SQVTM and ANQGSEA. V dropped 5 bases and J dropped 4 bases, with 11 bases sitting between them. The CDR3 sequence is 12 residues long. Written as DNA, the CDR3 is TGCAGCGTTCGTGGGGGCAGCTATGGCTACACCTTC. Translation: CSVRGGSYGYTF.

V usage is TRBV6-6 and J usage is TRBJ2-7, with D possibly matching TRBD1 (6 bases). The CDR3 covers 15 residues. The ends were cut back, 0 bases at V and 0 bases at J, with 9 bases in the middle. Germline CDR1 is MNHNY and CDR2 is SVGAGI (reference sequence). CDR3 sequence reads: CASSYSSGASYEQYF. CDR3 coding DNA: TGTGCCAGCAGTTACTCGTCAGGGGCCTCCTACGAGCAGTACTTC.

This chain links TRBV13 with TRBJ2-5; 8 nucleotides align to TRBD1. The CDR3 has 15 residues. J gave up 5 bases and V 2 bases, and 7 bases lay outside the gene matches. The germline CDR1 and CDR2 sequences are PRHDT and FYEKMQ (reference sequence). The CDR3 loop reads CASSLLGQGMETQYF. The CDR3 DNA follows: TGTGCCAGCAGCTTATTAGGACAGGGAATGGAGACCCAGTACTTC.

The chain joins TRBV29-1 to TRBJ2-3; 13 bases map to TRBD2. CDR1 is SQVTM and CDR2 is ANQGSEA in the germline V gene. CDR3 length: 20 residues. Unmatched junction bases numbered 16, after V lost 4 bases and J lost 0 bases. CDR3 bases: TGCAGCGTTGCAGGACTAGCGGGAGCAGGAATTACTACTAGCACAGATACGCAGTATTTT. Amino acid sequence: CSVAGLAGAGITTSTDTQYF.

The chain is built from TRBV29-1 and TRBJ2-7; 8 bases agree with TRBD2. Germline trimming cut 4 bases from V and 0 bases from J; bases unmatched to any gene: 2. The germline CDR1 and CDR2 sequences are SQVTM and ANQGSEA. The CDR3 extends over 13 amino acids. This CDR3 reads CSVVAGSSYEQYF. DNA of the CDR3: TGCAGCGTTGTAGCGGGGAGCTCCTACGAGCAGTACTTC.

V gene TRBV28 combines with J gene TRBJ2-7; D possibly corresponds to TRBD2 (6 bases). Germline assignment: CDR1 MDHEN and CDR2 SYDVKM. This CDR3 contains 12 residues. V gave up 3 bases and J gave up 6 bases, with 9 bases separating them. The CDR3 reads CASSFWRAEQYF. DNA for the CDR3: TGTGCCAGCAGTTTCTGGAGGGCCGAGCAGTACTTC.

V gene TRBV28 combines with J gene TRBJ2-7; D is possibly TRBD1 (6 bases). Trimming removed 3 bases from V and 5 bases from J, with 11 bases in between. CDR3 length: 13 residues. Looked up from germline, CDR1 is MDHEN and CDR2 is SYDVKM. CDR3 coding DNA: TGTGCCAGCAGTTTCGGACAGATGGACGAGCAGTACTTC. Its protein is CASSFGQMDEQYF.

The rearrangement links TRBV4-1 to TRBJ2-7; D is unclear. V was trimmed by 1 base and J by 2 bases, leaving 9 bases between them. The CDR3 runs to 14 residues. Looked up from germline, CDR1 is MGHRA and CDR2 is YSYEKL. DNA of the CDR3: TGCGCCAGCAGCCAAGTTCTGCGGCCCTACGAGCAGTACTTC. Its translation: CASSQVLRPYEQYF.

The rearrangement links TRBV28 to TRBJ2-7; D possibly corresponds to TRBD2 (5 bases). CDR3 length equals 13 residues. The germline CDR1 and CDR2 sequences are MDHEN and SYDVKM. V was cut by 5 bases and J by 2 bases, with 10 bases left in between. The CDR3 DNA sequence: TGTGCCAGCAGTCTAGGGAGCACCTACGAGCAGTACTTC. It codes for CASSLGSTYEQYF.

V usage is TRBV29-1 and J usage is TRBJ1-2; D is perhaps TRBD1 (6 bases). CDR1 and CDR2 (germline): SQVTM, ANQGSEA. The CDR3 consists of 18 residues. V lost 0 bases to trimming and J lost 2 bases, with 22 bases between them. CDR3 loop: CSVEDRPQGSNLNYGYTF. The CDR3 DNA follows: TGCAGCGTTGAAGACCGTCCCCAGGGGTCCAATTTGAACTATGGCTACACCTTC.

V gene TRBV6-5 combines with J gene TRBJ2-7; TRBD1 aligns across 9 bases. The CDR3 has 14 amino acids. After removal of 6 bases from V and 2 bases from J, the junction contained 5 bases not matched to a gene. Germline CDR1 MNHEY, CDR2 SVGAGI. CDR3 nucleotide sequence: TGTGCCAGCAGGACTAACAGGGGGCCCTACGAGCAGTACTTC. Translating it yields CASRTNRGPYEQYF.

V usage is TRBV19 and J usage is TRBJ1-2; 10 nucleotides agree with TRBD1. With V trimmed by 9 bases and J by 7 bases, 14 bases remained unmatched. CDR1 and CDR2 from the germline V gene are LNHDA and SQIVND (reference sequence). The CDR3 spans 15 residues. CDR3 nucleotides: TGTGCCAGCCGGACCAGTACACGGACAGGGGGTGGCTACACCTTC. Translating gives CASRTSTRTGGGYTF.

This chain uses TRBV19 with TRBJ1-1; no clear D. CDR3 size: 13 residues. Germline CDR1 reads LNHDA; CDR2 reads SQIVND (reference sequence). Trimming pared 5 bases from V and 6 bases from J, leaving 13 bases between. The chain's CDR3 is CASSGLGRAEAFF. In nucleotides, the CDR3 is TGTGCCAGTAGTGGGTTGGGTCGGGCTGAAGCTTTCTTT.

The J gene is TRBJ2-5, the V gene TRBV28; no clear D gene. The DNA matches TRBJ2-7 better at its end, which makes the J call doubtful. Looked up from germline, CDR1 is MDHEN and CDR2 is SYDVKM. This CDR3 contains 11 residues. The DNA for the CDR3 is TGTGCCAGCAGTTTTAGCTACGAGCAGTACTTC. It is translated as CASSFSYEQYF.

The chain has TRBV28 and TRBJ2-2; TRBD1 agrees at 10 bases. V lost 3 bases, J lost 5 bases, and 3 bases stayed unmatched. Germline lookup yields CDR1 MDHEN and CDR2 SYDVKM. The CDR3 runs 15 residues. In DNA form, the CDR3 reads TGTGCCAGCAGTTTCCGGGACAGGGGAACCGGGGAGCTGTTTTTT. Residues: CASSFRDRGTGELFF.

This clone was seen once. This sequence joins TRBV5-1 and TRBJ1-1; 8 bases are a match to TRBD1. V lost 4 bases, J lost 5 bases, and 16 bases stayed unmatched. The CDR3 spans 17 residues. Per the germline V gene, CDR1 is SGHRS and CDR2 is YFSETQ. CDR3 nucleotides: TGCGCCAGCAGCCCGGCGGCAGGGGGCGCGGTAGAGACTGAAGCTTTCTTT. Translating gives CASSPAAGGAVETEAFF.

The genes are TRBV27 and TRBJ1-2; tentative D call: TRBD1 (5 bases). The germline V and J ends were trimmed by 5 bases and 2 bases, with 15 bases remaining between them. The CDR3 runs 15 residues. Germline V lookup: CDR1 MNHEY, CDR2 SMNVEV (reference sequence). For the CDR3, the DNA is TGTGCCAGCAGTCCCTACTGGGAGGGGAACTATGGCTACACCTTC. Translation gives CASSPYWEGNYGYTF.